This T cell receptor (beta chain) was identified in a study of blood T cell repertoires in COVID-19. Study as a whole: Sites across the United States, Italy and Spain contributed samples from acute and convalescent COVID-19. T cells, B-cell-depleted T cells, or PBMCs supplied cDNA or gDNA.

It was during active infection that Seattle patients were enrolled and then longitudinally followed. Trimming cost V 6 bases and J 3 bases, with 15 bases left between them. CDR1 is MGHDK, CDR2 SYGVNS, per germline. The CDR3 spans 14 residues. Original analysis: Reference gene primer amplification in the assay estimated nucleated cell counts. Generated by immunoSEQ multiplex PCR, the TCRdb table keeps only in-frame clones and is missing some. The V and J calls and clone size were taken over from that table, and D and trimming were inferred from the DNA. The sample shows approximately 460,000 clones, 89% of them seen only once.

This sequence joins TRBV25-1 and TRBJ2-7; possible D gene TRBD2, 6 bases. Sequenced sample: peripheral blood. The TCR was taken from a man between 18 and 29 years old with COVID-19, enrolled during active disease. The CDR3 DNA is TGTGCCAGCAGCCACCCGGGACTCGACTACGAGCAGTACTTC. This sequence encodes CASSHPGLDYEQYF.